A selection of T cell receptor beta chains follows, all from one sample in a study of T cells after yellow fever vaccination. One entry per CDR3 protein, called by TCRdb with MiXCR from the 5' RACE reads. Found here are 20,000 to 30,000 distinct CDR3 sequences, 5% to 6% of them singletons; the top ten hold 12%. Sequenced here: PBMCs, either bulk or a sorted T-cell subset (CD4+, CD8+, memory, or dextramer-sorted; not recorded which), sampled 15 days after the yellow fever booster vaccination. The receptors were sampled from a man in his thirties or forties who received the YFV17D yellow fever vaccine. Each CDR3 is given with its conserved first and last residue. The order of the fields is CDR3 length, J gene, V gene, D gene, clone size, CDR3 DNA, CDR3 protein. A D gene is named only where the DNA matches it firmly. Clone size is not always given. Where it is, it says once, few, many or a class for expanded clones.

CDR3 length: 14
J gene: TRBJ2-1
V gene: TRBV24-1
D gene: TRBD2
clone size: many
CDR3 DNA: TGTGCCACCAGTCGGGGGGGGGCCTTAAATGAGCAGTTCTTC
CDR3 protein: CATSRGGALNEQFF

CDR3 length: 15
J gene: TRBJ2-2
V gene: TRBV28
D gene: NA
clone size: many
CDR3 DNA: TGTGCCAGCAGTTTATCTCCTCAGAACACCGGGGAGCTGTTTTTT
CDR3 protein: CASSLSPQNTGELFF

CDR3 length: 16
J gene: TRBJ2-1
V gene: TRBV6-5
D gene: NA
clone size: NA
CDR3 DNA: TGTGCCAGCAGTTACCAGGAGCGAGGCTCCTACAATGAGCAGTTCTTC
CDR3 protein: CASSYQERGSYNEQFF

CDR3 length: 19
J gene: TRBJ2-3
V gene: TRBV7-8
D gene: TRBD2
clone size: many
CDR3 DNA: TGTGCCAGCAGCCGACCGCTTAGTCGCCGGGACTACCACACAGATACGCAGTATTTT
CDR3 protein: CASSRPLSRRDYHTDTQYF

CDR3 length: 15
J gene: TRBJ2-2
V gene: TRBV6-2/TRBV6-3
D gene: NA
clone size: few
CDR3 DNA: TGTGCCAGCAGTTACGGCGGGTCGGACACCGGGGAGCTGTTTTTT
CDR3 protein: CASSYGGSDTGELFF

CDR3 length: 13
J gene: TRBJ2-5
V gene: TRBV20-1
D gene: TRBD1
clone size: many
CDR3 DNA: TGCAGTGCTTGGGGACAGGGAGTAGAGACCCAGTACTTC
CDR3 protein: CSAWGQGVETQYF

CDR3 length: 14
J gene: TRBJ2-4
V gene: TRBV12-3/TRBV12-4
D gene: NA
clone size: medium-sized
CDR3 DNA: TGTGCCAGCACCTTGCCTGGGGTGAGAAACATTCAGTACTTC
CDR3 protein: CASTLPGVRNIQYF

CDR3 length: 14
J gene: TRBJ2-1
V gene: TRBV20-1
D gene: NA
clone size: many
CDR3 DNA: TGCAGTGCTAGAGCGGGGGTGCGTGTAACTGAGCAGTTCTTC
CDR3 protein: CSARAGVRVTEQFF

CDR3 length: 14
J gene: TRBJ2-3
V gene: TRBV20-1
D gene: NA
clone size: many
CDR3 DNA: TGCAGTGCTTACTCTAGCCGGGGCACAGATACGCAGTATTTT
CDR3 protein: CSAYSSRGTDTQYF

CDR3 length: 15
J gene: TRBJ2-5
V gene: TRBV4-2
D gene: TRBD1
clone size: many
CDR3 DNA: TGTGCCAGCAGCCAAAACAGGGGGGCGGTGGAGACCCAGTACTTC
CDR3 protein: CASSQNRGAVETQYF

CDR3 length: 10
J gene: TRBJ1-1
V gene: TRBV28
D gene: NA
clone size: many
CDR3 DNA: TGTGCCAGCAGTGACGGTGAAGCTTTCTTT
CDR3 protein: CASSDGEAFF

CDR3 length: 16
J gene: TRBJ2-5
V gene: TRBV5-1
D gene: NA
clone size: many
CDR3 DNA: TGCGCCAGCAGCTTGGCCGGCAGGGCCCAAACAGAGACCCAGTACTTC
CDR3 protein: CASSLAGRAQTETQYF

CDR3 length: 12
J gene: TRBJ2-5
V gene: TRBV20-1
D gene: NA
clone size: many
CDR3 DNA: TGCAGTGCTAGAGAAGGGGAGGAGACCCAGTACTTC
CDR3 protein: CSAREGEETQYF

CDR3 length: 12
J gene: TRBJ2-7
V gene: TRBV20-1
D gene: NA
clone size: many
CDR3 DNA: TGCAGTGCTAGGAGGGATTCCTACGAGCAGTACTTC
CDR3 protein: CSARRDSYEQYF

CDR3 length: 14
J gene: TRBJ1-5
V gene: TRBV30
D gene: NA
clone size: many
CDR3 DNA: TGTGCCTGGAGTTACCAGGGGCGGGGGCAGCCCCAGCATTTT
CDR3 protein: CAWSYQGRGQPQHF

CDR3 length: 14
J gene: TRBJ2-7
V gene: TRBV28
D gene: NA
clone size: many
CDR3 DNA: TGTGCCAGCAGTTTCTCCCTGCTTAACTACGAGCAGTACTTC
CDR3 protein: CASSFSLLNYEQYF

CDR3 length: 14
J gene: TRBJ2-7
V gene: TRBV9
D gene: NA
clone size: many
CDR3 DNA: TGTGCCAGCAGCGTAGGTCCTACCTCCTACGAGCAGTACTTC
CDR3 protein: CASSVGPTSYEQYF

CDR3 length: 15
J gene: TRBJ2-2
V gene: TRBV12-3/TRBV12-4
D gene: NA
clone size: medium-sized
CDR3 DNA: TGTGCCAGCAGGCTGTCGGGGCAGGGGACCGGGGAGCTGTTTTTT
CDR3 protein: CASRLSGQGTGELFF

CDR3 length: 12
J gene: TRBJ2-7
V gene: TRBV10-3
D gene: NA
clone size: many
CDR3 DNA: TGTGCCATCAGTGAACACAGCTACGAGCAGTACTTC
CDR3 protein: CAISEHSYEQYF

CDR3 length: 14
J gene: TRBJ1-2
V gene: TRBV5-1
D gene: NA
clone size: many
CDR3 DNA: TGCGCCAGCAGGGCCGGGGCAAATAACTATGGCTACACCTTC
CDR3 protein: CASRAGANNYGYTF

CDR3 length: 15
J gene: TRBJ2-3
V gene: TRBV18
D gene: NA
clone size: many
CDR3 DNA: TGTGCCAGCTCACGGCTAAGGGCTTCTTCAGATACGCAGTATTTT
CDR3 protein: CASSRLRASSDTQYF

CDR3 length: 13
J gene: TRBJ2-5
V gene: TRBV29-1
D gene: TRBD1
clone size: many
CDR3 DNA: TGCAGCTCCCGAACAGGGGCTCAAGAGACCCAGTACTTC
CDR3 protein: CSSRTGAQETQYF

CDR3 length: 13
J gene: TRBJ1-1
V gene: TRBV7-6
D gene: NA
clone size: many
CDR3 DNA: TGTGCCAGCAGCTTATCCGGGAGCACTGAAGCTTTCTTT
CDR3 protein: CASSLSGSTEAFF

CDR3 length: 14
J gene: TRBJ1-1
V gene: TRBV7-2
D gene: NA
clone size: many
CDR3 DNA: TGTGCCAGCAGCACCGTCCCGTTGAGGACTGAAGCTTTCTTT
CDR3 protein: CASSTVPLRTEAFF

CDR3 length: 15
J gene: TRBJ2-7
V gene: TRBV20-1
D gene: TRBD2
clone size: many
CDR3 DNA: TGCAGTGCTAGAGGCGTAGCGGGAAATCGGTACGAGCAGTACTTC
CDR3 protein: CSARGVAGNRYEQYF

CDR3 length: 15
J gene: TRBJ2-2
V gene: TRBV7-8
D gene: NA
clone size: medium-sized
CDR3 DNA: TGTGCCAGCAGAAGGGATCATTCGAACACCGGGGAGCTGTTTTTT
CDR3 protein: CASRRDHSNTGELFF

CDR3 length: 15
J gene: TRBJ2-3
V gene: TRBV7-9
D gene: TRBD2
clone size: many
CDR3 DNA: TGTGCCAGCAGCCGAACTAGCGGGATTTTGGATACGCAGTATTTT
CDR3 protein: CASSRTSGILDTQYF

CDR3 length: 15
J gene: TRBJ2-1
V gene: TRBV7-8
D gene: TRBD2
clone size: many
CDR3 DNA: TGTGCCAGCAGTCGAGGGACTAGAGCCTACAATGAGCAGTTCTTC
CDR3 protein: CASSRGTRAYNEQFF

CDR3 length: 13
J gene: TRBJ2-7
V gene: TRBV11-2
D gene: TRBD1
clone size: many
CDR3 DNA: TGTGCCAGCAGCTTAGGAGACAGGGGCGAGCAGTACTTC
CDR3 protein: CASSLGDRGEQYF

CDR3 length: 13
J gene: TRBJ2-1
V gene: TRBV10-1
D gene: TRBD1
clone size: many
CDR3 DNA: TGCGCCAGCAGTAAGCCCACAGGGGGTGAGCAGTTCTTC
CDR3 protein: CASSKPTGGEQFF

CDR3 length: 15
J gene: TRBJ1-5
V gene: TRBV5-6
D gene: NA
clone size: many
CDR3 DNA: TGTGCCAGCAGCTTGCATGGACAAGGAGGACAGCCCCAGCATTTT
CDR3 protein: CASSLHGQGGQPQHF

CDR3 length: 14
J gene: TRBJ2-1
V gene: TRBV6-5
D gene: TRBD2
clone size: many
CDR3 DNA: TGTGCCACACGGGGGGTGGGCTCCTACAATGAGCAGTTCTTC
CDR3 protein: CATRGVGSYNEQFF

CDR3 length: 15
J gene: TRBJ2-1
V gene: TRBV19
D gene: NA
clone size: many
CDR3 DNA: TGTGCCAGTAGTCCCATGAGGGCCTCGTACAATGAGCAGTTCTTC
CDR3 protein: CASSPMRASYNEQFF

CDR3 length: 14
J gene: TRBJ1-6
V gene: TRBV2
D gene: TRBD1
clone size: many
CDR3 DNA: TGTGCCAGCAGTACCGGGACAGTTGGTTCACCCCTCCACTTT
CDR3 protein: CASSTGTVGSPLHF

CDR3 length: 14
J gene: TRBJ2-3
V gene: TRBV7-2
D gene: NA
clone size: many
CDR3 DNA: TGTGCCAGCGGGCTGGGCGGGAATACAGATACGCAGTATTTT
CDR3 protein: CASGLGGNTDTQYF

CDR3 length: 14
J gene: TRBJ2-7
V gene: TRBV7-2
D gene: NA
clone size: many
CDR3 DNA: TGTGCCAGCAGCCTCAACAGGTACTCCTACGAGCAGTACTTC
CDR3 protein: CASSLNRYSYEQYF

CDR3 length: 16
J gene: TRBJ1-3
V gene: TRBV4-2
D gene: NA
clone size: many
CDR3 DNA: TGTGCCAGCAGCCTTGCCGGTCCGAGCTCTGGAAACACCATATATTTT
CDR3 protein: CASSLAGPSSGNTIYF

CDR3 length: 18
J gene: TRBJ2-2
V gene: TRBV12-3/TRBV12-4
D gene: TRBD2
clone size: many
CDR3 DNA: TGTGCCAGCAGTTTCCAAAGCGGGGGGGCTGCGATTACCGGGGAGCTGTTTTTT
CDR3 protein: CASSFQSGGAAITGELFF

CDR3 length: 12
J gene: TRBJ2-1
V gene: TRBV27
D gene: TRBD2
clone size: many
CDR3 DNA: TGTGCCAGCAGACCGTCGGGGGGTGAGCAGTTCTTC
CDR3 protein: CASRPSGGEQFF

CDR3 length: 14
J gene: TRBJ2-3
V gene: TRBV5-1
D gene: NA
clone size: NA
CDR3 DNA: TGCGCCAGCAGCTACCAACGTACGGGAGATACGCAGTATTTT
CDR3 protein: CASSYQRTGDTQYF

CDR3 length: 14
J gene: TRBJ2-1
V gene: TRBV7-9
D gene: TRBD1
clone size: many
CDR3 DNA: TGTGCCAGCAGCTTAGCTTTGGACAGGGAAAGGAAAGTGTTC
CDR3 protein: CASSLALDRERKVF

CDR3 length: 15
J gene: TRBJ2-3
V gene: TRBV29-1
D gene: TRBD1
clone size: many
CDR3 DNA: TGCAGCGTGGCCCCCGGGACAGGGTCTACAGATACGCAGTATTTT
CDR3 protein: CSVAPGTGSTDTQYF

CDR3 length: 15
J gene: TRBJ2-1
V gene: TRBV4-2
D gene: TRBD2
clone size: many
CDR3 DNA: TGTGCCAGCAGCCAAGATTTAGCGGGAGGACGCGAGCAGTTCTTC
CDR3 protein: CASSQDLAGGREQFF

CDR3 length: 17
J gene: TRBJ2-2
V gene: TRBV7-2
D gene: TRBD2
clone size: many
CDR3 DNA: TGTGCCAGCAGCGCGAGCTTGGGAGCGGGAGCAGGCGGGGAGCTGTTTTTT
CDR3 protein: CASSASLGAGAGGELFF

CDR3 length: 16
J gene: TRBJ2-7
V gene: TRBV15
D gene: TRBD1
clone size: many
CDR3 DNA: TGTGCCACCAGCAGGCGACAGGGGCCCTATCCCTACGAGCAGTACTTC
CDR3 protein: CATSRRQGPYPYEQYF

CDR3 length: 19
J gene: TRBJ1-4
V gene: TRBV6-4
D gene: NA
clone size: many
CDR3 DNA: TGTGCCAGCCCCACCGCCAACACTGGAACAGGTGCAACTAATGAAAAACTGTTTTTT
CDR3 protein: CASPTANTGTGATNEKLFF

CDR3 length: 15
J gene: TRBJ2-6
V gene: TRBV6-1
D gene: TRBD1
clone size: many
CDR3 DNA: TGTGCCAGCAGAGATCCCGGGACAGGGGAAAACGTCCTGACTTTC
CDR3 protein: CASRDPGTGENVLTF